The 19 T cell receptor beta chains below were found in one sample sequenced in a study of high-grade serous ovarian cancer treatment subgroups. Tumor tissue was taken before any definitive surgery or chemotherapy was given. Method: immunoSEQ multiplex PCR; TCRdb's copy keeps in-frame clones and lacks some. The table has just over 350 clones, approximately 69% seen once. Material: tumor tissue. These receptor sequences come from a human donor with high-grade serous ovarian cancer.

This clone was detected a few times. The V call is TRBV29-1, the J call TRBJ2-1; the match to TRBD2 covers 12 bases. The CDR3 is 13 amino acids. Trimming removed 3 bases from V and 10 bases from J; junction bases left unmatched: 4. CDR1 and CDR2 from the germline V gene are SQVTM and ANQGSEA. The CDR3 nucleotides are TGCAGCGTTGAGGGACTAGCGGGCTCCGAGCAGTTCTTC. It codes for CSVEGLAGSEQFF.

This clone showed up just once. The chain recombines TRBV30 with TRBJ2-7; D remains ambiguous. CDR1 and CDR2 from the germline V gene are GTSNPN and SVGIG (reference sequence). V was pared by 6 bases and J by 3 bases, with 9 bases between. The CDR3 totals 11 residues. The CDR3 spells CACNSDYEQYF. The CDR3 DNA is TGTGCCTGCAATTCGGACTACGAGCAGTACTTC.

V usage is TRBV6-6 and J usage is TRBJ1-5; D is perhaps TRBD1 (5 bases). Deletions cut 2 bases from V and 4 bases from J, with 12 bases between. CDR1 is MNHNY, CDR2 SVGAGI, per germline (reference sequence). The CDR3 has 15 residues. CDR3 DNA: TGTGCCAGCAGTTACGGGACGGCAAATAATCAGCCCCAGCATTTT. It codes for CASSYGTANNQPQHF.

This clone was picked up a small number of times. J is TRBJ2-7 and V is TRBV27; weak D call: TRBD2 (5 bases). Trimming cost V 0 bases and J 5 bases, with 11 bases left between them. Germline V gene lookup returns CDR1 MNHEY and CDR2 SMNVEV (reference sequence). This CDR3 region has 14 residues. CDR3 region: CASSLSRVGDEQYF. As DNA, the CDR3 is TGTGCCAGCAGTTTATCCCGTGTCGGGGACGAGCAGTACTTC.

This clone has a single count. V and J are TRBV19 and TRBJ2-2, with D perhaps being TRBD1 or TRBD2 (6 bases each). The CDR3 totals 13 residues. Per the germline V gene, CDR1 is LNHDA and CDR2 is SQIVND (reference sequence). Trimming took 3 bases from V and 7 from J, leaving 9 bases between them. This CDR3 is CASSMGGFGELFF. In nucleotides, the CDR3 is TGTGCCAGTAGTATGGGGGGCTTCGGGGAGCTGTTTTTT.

This chain links TRBV29-1 with TRBJ2-3; D tentatively fits TRBD1 or TRBD2 (5 bases each). The length of the CDR3 is 16 residues. Looked up from germline, CDR1 is SQVTM and CDR2 is ANQGSEA. Deletions cut 3 bases from V and 6 bases from J, with 22 bases between. CDR3 nucleotide sequence: TGCAGCGTTGACCTTGACATGAGGTCGGGACGGGATACGCAGTATTTT. This codes for CSVDLDMRSGRDTQYF.

The rearrangement joins TRBV7-9 to TRBJ2-7; maybe TRBD1 (6 bases). This CDR3 comprises 13 residues. CDR1 is SEHNR, CDR2 FQNEAQ, per germline (reference sequence). Trimming shortened V by 0 bases and J by 3 bases, and 6 bases separated the two germline ends. CDR3 coding DNA: TGTGCCAGCAGCTTAGCAGGGGGCTACGAGCAGTACTTC. Translated, it gives CASSLAGGYEQYF.

This chain uses TRBV11-2 with TRBJ1-4, with 8 bases identical to TRBD1. In germline, CDR1 is SGHAT, CDR2 FQNNGV. The CDR3 contains 14 residues. The V segment lost 4 bases and the J segment 5 bases; nucleotides outside the gene matches: 3. Written as DNA, the CDR3 is TGTGCCAGCAGCTGGGGACAGGCGAATGAAAAACTGTTTTTT. The encoded protein is CASSWGQANEKLFF.

The rearrangement uses TRBV27 and TRBJ1-6; a possible D gene is TRBD1 (5 bases). Germline values: CDR1 MNHEY, CDR2 SMNVEV (reference sequence). The CDR3 extends over 14 amino acids. V shed 1 base and J shed 15 bases, with 16 bases lying between them. The CDR3 DNA sequence: TGTGCCAGCAGTTTATATCCGGGGACCCAGGGCCTCCACTTT. This codes for CASSLYPGTQGLHF.

The chain is built from TRBV15 and TRBJ2-7, with D maybe TRBD1 (6 bases). From germline, CDR1 is LNHNV and CDR2 YYDKDF (reference sequence). This CDR3 has 18 residues. Trimming took off 0 bases at V and 0 bases at J, with 18 bases between the two ends. The CDR3 sequence: CATSRDLDRRPHSYEQYF. The CDR3 nucleotides are TGTGCCACCAGCAGAGATCTGGACAGAAGGCCGCACTCCTACGAGCAGTACTTC. Filled out from reference TRBV15 and TRBJ2-7, the complete variable domain reads DAMVIQNPRYQVTQFGKPVTLSCSQTLNHNVMYWYQQKSSQAPKLLFHYYDKDFNNEADTPDNFQSRRPNTSFCFLDIRSPGLGDTAMYLCATSRDLDRRPHSYEQYFGPGTRLTVT.

Worth noting for this clone: Other DNA variants within this sample encode the same CDR3. This chain connects TRBV11-3 to TRBJ2-7; no reliable D call. V dropped 3 bases and J dropped 2 bases, with 8 bases sitting between them. The CDR3 consists of 13 residues. Germline-derived CDR1 and CDR2 are SGHNT and YENEEA. CDR3 in amino acids: CASSFRLPYEQYF. The DNA for the CDR3 is TGTGCCAGCAGCTTCCGTCTCCCCTACGAGCAGTACTTC.

The sample holds one count of this clone. V is TRBV5-6 and J is TRBJ1-6, with D unclear. V dropped 2 bases and J dropped 4 bases, with 7 bases sitting between them. CDR3 length equals 14 residues. Germline CDR1 reads SGHDT; CDR2 reads YYEEEE. The CDR3 spells CASSFRGYNSPLHF. The CDR3 nucleotides are TGTGCCAGCAGCTTCCGCGGTTATAATTCACCCCTCCACTTT.

V and J are TRBV13 and TRBJ2-2, with 8 bases fitting TRBD1. This CDR3 is built from 16 residues. V shed 0 bases and J 1 base; nucleotides not matched to a gene: 1. Germline CDR1 reads PRHDT; CDR2 reads FYEKMQ (reference sequence). In nucleotides, the CDR3 is TGTGCCAGCAGCTTAGGGGACAGGGTGAACACCGGGGAGCTGTTTTTT. Protein: CASSLGDRVNTGELFF.

The chain has TRBV5-1 and TRBJ1-2; D may be TRBD1 (6 bases). The V gene's germline CDR1 is SGHRS and CDR2 YFSETQ. V was shortened by 4 bases and J by 3 bases, with 10 bases between the two germline ends. CDR3 size: 13 residues. This CDR3 reads CASSAGQDYGYTF. Written as DNA, the CDR3 is TGCGCCAGCAGCGCGGGACAAGACTATGGCTACACCTTC.

This chain joins TRBV29-1 and TRBJ2-1; maybe TRBD1 (6 bases). V lost 6 bases to trimming and J lost 9 bases, with 18 bases between them. CDR3 length: 13 residues. The V gene's germline CDR1 is SQVTM and CDR2 ANQGSEA. This CDR3 is CSVLTGQGAEQFF. The DNA of the CDR3 is TGCAGCGTGTTGACAGGTCAGGGCGCTGAGCAGTTCTTC.

The DNA for the CDR3 is TGCGCCAGCAGCCAAGATAAAAACCCCTCCTACGAGCAGTACTTC. This gives the protein CASSQDKNPSYEQYF. The chain employs TRBV4-1 and TRBJ2-7, with unresolved D. This CDR3 is built from 15 residues. V shed 0 bases and J shed 0 bases, with 9 bases lying between them. CDR1 is MGHRA and CDR2 is YSYEKL in the germline V gene.

In its sample, this clone was seen a few times. The chain links TRBV15 to TRBJ1-5, with TRBD1 matching over 7 bases. The CDR3 runs to 15 residues. Germline CDR1 reads LNHNV; CDR2 reads YYDKDF (reference sequence). Trimming removed 3 bases from V and 4 bases from J; junction bases left unmatched: 6. This CDR3 is CATSRITGANQPQHF. CDR3 DNA: TGTGCCACCAGCAGGATTACAGGGGCTAATCAGCCCCAGCATTTT.

V gene TRBV19 combines with J gene TRBJ2-1, with 8 positions matching TRBD1. The CDR3 has 13 amino acids. After removal of 8 bases from V and 4 bases from J, the junction contained 4 bases not matched to a gene. Germline-derived CDR1 and CDR2 are LNHDA and SQIVND (reference sequence). The CDR3 region is CASSGQAYNEQFF. CDR3 nucleotide sequence: TGTGCCAGTTCGGGACAGGCATACAATGAGCAGTTCTTC.

CDR3 sequence (DNA): TGTGCCAGTAACCTCAATGGGGGGGGCCAAGAGACCCAGTACTTC. This encodes CASNLNGGGQETQYF. V is TRBV19 and J is TRBJ2-5; 7 bases are a match to TRBD2. There are 15 residues in the CDR3. The germline CDR1 and CDR2 sequences are LNHDA and SQIVND (reference sequence). Germline trimming cut 7 bases from V and 1 base from J; bases unmatched to any gene: 9.